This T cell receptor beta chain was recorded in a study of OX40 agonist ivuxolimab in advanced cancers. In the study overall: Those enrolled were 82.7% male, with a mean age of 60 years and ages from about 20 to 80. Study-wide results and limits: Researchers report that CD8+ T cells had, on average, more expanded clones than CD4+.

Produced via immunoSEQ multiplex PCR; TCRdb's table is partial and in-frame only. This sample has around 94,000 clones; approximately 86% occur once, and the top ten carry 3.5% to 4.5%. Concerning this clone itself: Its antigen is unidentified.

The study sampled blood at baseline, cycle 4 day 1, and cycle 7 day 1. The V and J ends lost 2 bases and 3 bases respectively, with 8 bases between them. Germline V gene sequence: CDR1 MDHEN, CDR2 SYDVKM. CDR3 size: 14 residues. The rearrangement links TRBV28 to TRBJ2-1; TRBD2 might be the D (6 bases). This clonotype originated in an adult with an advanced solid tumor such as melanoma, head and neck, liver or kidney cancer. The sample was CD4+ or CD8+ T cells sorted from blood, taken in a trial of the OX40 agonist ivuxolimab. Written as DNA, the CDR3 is TGTGCCAGCAGTTTAGGAGGGAGCTACAATGAGCAGTTCTTC. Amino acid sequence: CASSLGGSYNEQFF.